This entry lists 28 T cell receptor beta chains sequenced from one sample in a study of blood T cell repertoires in COVID-19. Data came from immunoSEQ multiplex PCR; TCRdb stores just in-frame clones and leaves some out. The sample consists of approximately 450,000 clones, around 87% of them appearing once. Sequenced: PBMCs or T cells enriched from blood (not recorded which). The source of these receptors is a young man who had recovered from COVID-19.

The V gene is TRBV5-1, the J gene TRBJ2-7; weak D call: TRBD1 (6 bases). Per germline, CDR1 SGHRS and CDR2 YFSETQ. This CDR3 is 15 amino acids long. Trimming removed 4 bases from V and 5 bases from J, with 19 bases in between. CDR3 nucleotides: TGCGCCAGCAGCATCCCACAGGGATCAGAGGACGAGCAGTACTTC. Translated: CASSIPQGSEDEQYF.

V and J are TRBV24-1 and TRBJ2-5; tentatively, D is TRBD1 (7 bases). Germline CDR1 KGHDR, CDR2 SFDVKD. The CDR3 has 16 amino acids. Trimming pared 4 bases from V and 4 bases from J, leaving 18 bases between. The CDR3 loop is CATSEQTGWGGETQYF. Here the CDR3 DNA reads TGTGCCACCAGTGAACAGACAGGGTGGGGAGGAGAGACCCAGTACTTC.

This clone was recorded a few times. The V and J genes are TRBV24-1 and TRBJ1-2, with D possibly matching TRBD1 (6 bases). CDR3 length: 13 amino acids. V was shortened by 5 bases and J by 13 bases, with 19 bases between the two germline ends. Germline CDR1 KGHDR, CDR2 SFDVKD. This CDR3 is CATSGGTGRPPTF. As DNA, the CDR3 is TGTGCCACCAGTGGGGGTACAGGGCGACCCCCCACCTTC.

The V gene is TRBV28, the J gene TRBJ2-7; TRBD2 might be the D (6 bases). CDR3 size: 19 residues. V dropped 3 bases and J dropped 3 bases, with 27 bases sitting between them. Looked up from germline, CDR1 is MDHEN and CDR2 is SYDVKM. The CDR3 loop is CASSFRRGRKGKGDYEQYF. CDR3 DNA: TGTGCCAGCAGTTTTAGGCGGGGCCGGAAAGGGAAAGGAGACTACGAGCAGTACTTC.

The V call is TRBV10-3, the J call TRBJ1-1; 8 nucleotides align to TRBD1. Unmatched junction bases numbered 2, after V lost 4 bases and J lost 1 base. Germline assignment: CDR1 ENHRY and CDR2 SYGVKD. The CDR3 loop spans 14 amino acids. CDR3 nucleotide sequence: TGTGCCATCAGTGGCGACAGGGGGAACACTGAAGCTTTCTTT. Amino acid sequence: CAISGDRGNTEAFF.

This chain joins TRBV19 and TRBJ1-4; 7 nucleotides agree with TRBD1. Looked up from germline, CDR1 is LNHDA and CDR2 is SQIVND (reference sequence). Unmatched junction bases numbered 5, after V lost 4 bases and J lost 3 bases. The CDR3 totals 15 residues. CDR3 loop: CASSTTGTANEKLFF. The CDR3 bases are TGTGCCAGTAGTACGACCGGGACAGCTAATGAAAAACTGTTTTTT.

The V and J genes are TRBV5-1 and TRBJ2-1; 7 positions agree with TRBD2. The CDR3 runs 15 residues. The V gene's germline CDR1 is SGHRS and CDR2 YFSETQ. J gave up 5 bases and V 5 bases, and 10 bases lay outside the gene matches. The CDR3 nucleotides read TGCGCCAGCAGTCCCCGGGACTACCGTGACAATGAGCAGTTCTTC. Its protein is CASSPRDYRDNEQFF.

Only one count was recorded for this clone. The J gene is TRBJ1-2, the V gene TRBV29-1, with D maybe TRBD1 (6 bases). The CDR3 length is 13 residues. The germline V gene has CDR1 SQVTM and CDR2 ANQGSEA. The ends were cut back, 3 bases at V and 4 bases at J, with 12 bases in the middle. CDR3 region: CSVDSRGTYGYTF. In nucleotides, the CDR3 is TGCAGCGTTGACTCCAGGGGAACCTATGGCTACACCTTC.

The V and J genes are TRBV5-1 and TRBJ2-6; no definite D call. This CDR3 comprises 13 residues. V lost 6 bases, J lost 0 bases, and 4 bases lay in between. Germline CDR1 reads SGHRS; CDR2 reads YFSETQ. The CDR3 spells CASTVSGANVLTF. The DNA of the CDR3 is TGCGCCAGCACAGTCTCTGGGGCCAACGTCCTGACTTTC.

The genes are TRBV29-1 and TRBJ2-7, with D perhaps TRBD1 (6 bases). The CDR3 contains 15 residues. CDR1 is SQVTM, CDR2 ANQGSEA, per germline. CDR3 in DNA: TGCAGTCCTTTCCTAGGGGGTGCTAGTTCCTACGAGCAGTACTTC. Translation gives CSPFLGGASSYEQYF.

The CDR3 bases are TGTGCCAGCAGCTTAGGACCCGACAGGGGCAATCAGCCCCAGCATTTT. Protein sequence: CASSLGPDRGNQPQHF. The chain joins TRBV7-9 to TRBJ1-5; TRBD1 matches at 7 bases. The CDR3 is 16 residues long. V trimming: 1 base; J trimming: 2 bases; junction bases outside the gene matches: 5. Germline V lookup: CDR1 SEHNR, CDR2 FQNEAQ (reference sequence).

The CDR3 region is CASSNTGGSQPQHF. The CDR3, as DNA: TGTGCCAGCAGTAACACCGGAGGGAGTCAGCCCCAGCATTTT. The V gene is TRBV28, the J gene TRBJ1-5; D gene unclear. Germline V gene data show CDR1 as MDHEN and CDR2 as SYDVKM. V lost 5 bases and J lost 6, with 14 bases in between. CDR3 length equals 14 residues.

The chain is built from TRBV9 and TRBJ2-3, with 9 nucleotides matching TRBD2. The CDR3 consists of 17 residues. Germline V lookup: CDR1 SGDLS, CDR2 YYNGEE. After removal of 6 bases from V and 5 bases from J, the junction contained 16 bases not matched to a gene. The CDR3: CASTIGNSGRSGDTQYF. The CDR3 bases are TGTGCCAGCACCATCGGGAATAGCGGGAGATCAGGAGATACGCAGTATTTT.

The genes are TRBV29-1 and TRBJ2-5; TRBD2 matches at 8 bases. CDR3 size: 16 residues. From germline, CDR1 is SQVTM and CDR2 ANQGSEA. The ends lost 7 bases at V and 2 bases at J; junction bases unmatched: 15. DNA for the CDR3: TGCAGCGGCCTCCCCCTGGTCAGCGGGAGACAAGAGACCCAGTACTTC. Protein product: CSGLPLVSGRQETQYF.

This clone was detected only a few times. CDR3: CASSVITGGGNQPQHF. CDR3 in DNA: TGTGCCAGTAGTGTGATCACAGGGGGTGGCAATCAGCCCCAGCATTTT. The V call is TRBV19, the J call TRBJ1-5; the match to TRBD1 covers 8 bases. In germline, CDR1 is LNHDA, CDR2 SQIVND (reference sequence). This CDR3 is 16 amino acids long. V lost 5 bases, J lost 2 bases, and 8 bases stayed unmatched.

The V and J genes are TRBV18 and TRBJ1-2; D may be TRBD1 (6 bases). V was pared by 0 bases and J by 5 bases, with 16 bases between. The length of the CDR3 is 16 residues. Germline loops: CDR1 KGHSH, CDR2 LQKENI. Written as DNA, the CDR3 is TGTGCCAGCTCACCACCGACAAGGACAGCCTCATATGGCTACACCTTC. Translating gives CASSPPTRTASYGYTF.

This rearrangement joins TRBV5-5 to TRBJ2-3; TRBD2 agrees at 9 bases. The CDR3 is 16 amino acids. Germline V gives CDR1 SGHKS, CDR2 YYEKEE (reference sequence). Trimming cost V 1 base and J 3 bases; bases outside gene matches: 6. Written as DNA, the CDR3 is TGTGCCAGCAGCTTGACCCTCAGCGGGGGGACAGATACGCAGTATTTT. This encodes CASSLTLSGGTDTQYF. Variable domain in full (rest from reference TRBV5-5 and TRBJ2-3): DAGVTQSPTHLIKTRGQQVTLRCSPISGHKSVSWYQQVLGQGPQFIFQYYEKEERGRGNFPDRFSARQFPNYSSELNVNALLLGDSALYLCASSLTLSGGTDTQYFGPGTRLTVL.

The chain carries TRBV28 and TRBJ1-6; D perhaps matches TRBD1 (6 bases). Trimming shortened V by 6 bases and J by 3 bases, and 18 bases separated the two germline ends. The CDR3 runs to 17 residues. The germline gives CDR1 MDHEN, CDR2 SYDVKM. The chain's CDR3 is CASSTLGATDYNSPLHF. The CDR3 DNA is TGTGCCAGCAGCACCCTGGGGGCGACCGACTATAATTCACCCCTCCACTTT.

The chain recombines TRBV11-3 with TRBJ1-3; D not resolved. CDR3 length equals 16 residues. Between the trimmed V and J ends, which lost 3 bases and 1 base, there was a span of 13 bases. From germline, CDR1 is SGHNT and CDR2 YENEEA. The CDR3 nucleotides read TGTGCCAGCAGCTTGGGCCCCCCGAGATCTGGAAACACCATATATTTT. It is translated as CASSLGPPRSGNTIYF.

With respect to this clone: An end of the junction does not agree with germline; a read error may underlie this. The chain employs TRBV9 and TRBJ1-1; D is perhaps TRBD1 (5 bases). CDR1 and CDR2 (germline): SGDLS, YYNGEE. This CDR3 is 12 amino acids long. The CDR3 is CASSALGGSAFF. In DNA form, the CDR3 reads TGTGCCAGCAGCGCCTTGGGGGGTTCAGCTTTTTTT.

The CDR3 loop is CASSSRGLASGELFF. CDR3 sequence (DNA): TGTGCCAGCAGCTCTAGAGGACTAGCGTCCGGGGAGCTGTTTTTT. V is TRBV5-4 and J is TRBJ2-2, with 9 bases fitting TRBD2. Germline assignment: CDR1 SGHNT and CDR2 YYREEE (reference sequence). With 3 bases clipped from V and 6 bases from J, the junction kept 6 bases outside the gene matches. The CDR3 is 15 amino acids.

In nucleotides, the CDR3 is TGTGCCAGCAGCGATTCCACAGGGGGCAGCTATGGCTACACCTTC. Its protein is CASSDSTGGSYGYTF. The chain employs TRBV5-4 and TRBJ1-2; TRBD1 matches at 9 bases. The CDR3 has 15 amino acids. Germline assignment: CDR1 SGHNT and CDR2 YYREEE (reference sequence). J lost 4 bases, V lost 4 bases, and 8 bases had no gene match.

The rearrangement uses TRBV12-5 and TRBJ2-5; unclear D gene. The V gene lost 1 base and the J gene lost 0 bases, with 6 bases spanning the gap. Germline V CDR1 and CDR2: LGHNT, FRNRAP. This CDR3 has 14 residues. The CDR3, as DNA: TGTGCTAGTGGTTTGGGAACAGACCAAGAGACCCAGTACTTC. Residues: CASGLGTDQETQYF.

The chain is built from TRBV11-2 and TRBJ2-7; 9 bases match TRBD2. Looked up from germline, CDR1 is SGHAT and CDR2 is FQNNGV. The CDR3 extends over 15 amino acids. After removal of 1 base from V and 6 bases from J, the junction contained 7 bases not matched to a gene. In DNA form, the CDR3 reads TGTGCCAGCAGCTTAGGGCTAGCGGGAAGGCTCGAGCAGTACTTC. This sequence encodes CASSLGLAGRLEQYF.

The chain has TRBV29-1 and TRBJ2-2; D ambiguous. This CDR3 is 14 amino acids long. Per the germline V gene, CDR1 is SQVTM and CDR2 is ANQGSEA. Trimming stripped 3 bases from V and 7 bases from J, with 15 bases between. The CDR3 DNA follows: TGCAGCGTTGACGACTCACGGCATGGCGGGGAGCTGTTTTTT. It yields the protein CSVDDSRHGGELFF.

This sequence joins TRBV30 and TRBJ1-1, with 9 bases aligning to TRBD1. This CDR3 has 12 residues. V lost 8 bases, J lost 3 bases, and 4 bases stayed unmatched. The germline V gene encodes CDR1 GTSNPN and CDR2 SVGIG (reference sequence). The CDR3 nucleotides read TGTGCCCTACAGGGGGCCTACACTGAAGCTTTCTTT. This codes for CALQGAYTEAFF. The full variable domain, in which reference TRBV30 and TRBJ1-1 provide the parts outside the CDR3, is SQTIHQWPATLVQPVGSPLSLECTVEGTSNPNLYWYRQAAGRGLQLLFYSVGIGQISSEVPQNLSASRPQDRQFILSSKKLLLSDSGFYLCALQGAYTEAFFGQGTRLTVV.

The rearrangement uses TRBV4-2 and TRBJ2-7, with 10 nucleotides matching TRBD2. The ends lost 4 bases at V and 2 bases at J; junction bases unmatched: 8. Germline lookup yields CDR1 LGHNA and CDR2 YNFKEQ. CDR3 length: 16 amino acids. The CDR3 loop reads CASSPRTSGLPYEQYF. The DNA of the CDR3 is TGTGCCAGCAGCCCAAGGACTAGCGGACTCCCCTACGAGCAGTACTTC.

The V gene is TRBV5-1, the J gene TRBJ1-4; a possible D gene is TRBD1 (6 bases). Deletions cut 7 bases from V and 0 bases from J, with 10 bases between. The CDR3 is made up of 14 amino acids. Germline values: CDR1 SGHRS, CDR2 YFSETQ. CDR3 DNA sequence: TGCGCCAGCTCGACAGGAGCAACTAATGAAAAACTGTTTTTT. Protein sequence: CASSTGATNEKLFF.